Described below is a single T cell receptor (beta chain) sequence and its context. This clonotype occurred many times. What antigen it recognizes has not been identified. No clone much larger than this one lies a single base away; base qualities are absent. These data belong to a study of T cells in Graves' hyperthyroidism and ophthalmopathy (dated by TCRdb to the late 2010s). Study-level background: Peripheral blood was sampled at the time of initial diagnosis, prior to any treatment. According to the paper, TCR Vbeta CDR3 sequencing was carried out on 135 peripheral blood samples, which came from fewer than 50 ophthalmopathy, around 75 hyperthyroidism and roughly 17 progressor patients. After blood sampling, hyperthyroidism patients were treated with methimazole at a starting dose of 30 mg daily, and ophthalmopathy patients were treated with high-dose intravenous methylprednisolone. For training and testing, the 100 or so patients in the discovery cohort were randomly divided in a 7:3 ratio. In addition, the study compared T-cell repertoires in thyroid tissue and in blood from roughly 6 Graves' hyperthyroidism patients. TCR V-J signatures able to tell the groups apart were searched for in a discovery cohort of around 95 patients, of whom more than 40 had Graves' ophthalmopathy and about 60 had stable Graves' hyperthyroidism. Whether ophthalmopathy could be predicted prospectively was tested in an independent validation cohort made up of about 20 hyperthyroidism patients plus 17 patients who later progressed to ophthalmopathy.

Stable Graves' hyperthyroidism was defined as the absence of progression to ophthalmopathy over 18 months of follow-up. Hyperthyroidism patients were newly diagnosed, with disease duration under 2 months, and aged 18 to 65 years. Exclusion was applied to patients with uncontrolled infections, other autoimmune diseases, pregnancy or lactation. Diagnoses were established on the basis of clinical symptoms, serum thyroxine and TRAb, thyroid ultrasound, and orbital computed tomography. Ficoll-Paque density gradient centrifugation was used to isolate PBMCs from approximately 10 ml of fresh peripheral blood. Total RNA was extracted with Trizol reagent, and quality was checked on an Agilent 2100 Bioanalyzer. Amplification of TCR beta CDR3 regions was carried out from RNA transcripts. A first-round RT-PCR of the TCR CDR3 used the HTBI primer set with the Qiagen OneStep RT-PCR kit. Libraries were constructed in a second round of multiplex PCR, after which size selection and purification were carried out. Sequencing of the libraries was done on an Illumina HiSeq2000 using paired-end 100 bp reads. The published analysis was carried out like this. SOAPnuke was used to process the raw data, with reads discarded if the reads contained adapters or uncalled bases, had a mean Phred below 15, or lacked an exact constant-primer or identifier match. High-quality paired reads were merged with COPE v1.2.5, and unique nucleotide sequences were defined as clonotypes. Clonotypes were aligned to IMGT TRBV, TRBD and TRBJ reference segments using MiTCR v1.1. Only V-J combinations with frequency above 0.0001, covering 99% to 99.2% of repertoires, were analysed. A TCS score was defined as the ratio between F50 (clonal expansion) and ExV (chaos), using BLOSUM62-based TCRdist between CDR3 peptides within each V-J. Welch's t-statistics and random forest reduced several hundred V-J features to 13, which were used in a naive Bayes classifier (R e1071). The similarity between thyroid and blood repertoires was quantified using the Morisita-Horn index. The public sequencing data were trimmed at Q25 with fastp and processed into clonotypes with MiXCR by TCRdb, which kept only in-frame beta chains. Each CDR3 protein gets just one entry, which takes the most common genes and DNA from the rows behind it. TCRdb, not the original authors, processed these V and J calls. The sample profile shows roughly 700,000 distinct CDR3 sequences; 30% to 40% of them were found once. The biggest ten clones account for around 30% of the sample.

Study-wide conclusions, independent of this receptor: Ophthalmopathy was separated from stable hyperthyroidism by a 13 V-J signature model, with approximately 89% sensitivity and just over 81% specificity obtained in cross-validation and 80%/75% obtained in testing. In validation, the model predicted progression to ophthalmopathy a median of approximately 6.3 months before onset, with about 67% sensitivity and about 72% specificity. Blood samples also contained most of the expanded thyroid clonotypes (frequency above 0.001), which suggests that blood repertoires may reflect thyroid immune responses. No statistical method was used to set the sample size in advance, and investigators knew the group allocation.

A distance of 9 bases separates the germline ends of V and J, which lose 7 bases and 2 bases respectively. Its CDR3 holds 11 amino acids, cysteine through phenylalanine. Only the CDR3 DNA is retained, 33 bases long and in frame from the first base. CDR1 and CDR2 are read off the germline V gene (reference sequence) as DFQATT and SNEGSKA. Material for sequencing was blood. This sequence originates from a woman between 40 and 50 years old with Graves' hyperthyroidism. The receptor chain draws on TRBV20-1 and TRBJ2-7; TRBD1 is a possible D gene, resting on 6 matching bases. The DNA reads as follows: TGCAGTGAACAGGGCACCTACGAGCAGTACTTC. It translates as CSEQGTYEQYF.